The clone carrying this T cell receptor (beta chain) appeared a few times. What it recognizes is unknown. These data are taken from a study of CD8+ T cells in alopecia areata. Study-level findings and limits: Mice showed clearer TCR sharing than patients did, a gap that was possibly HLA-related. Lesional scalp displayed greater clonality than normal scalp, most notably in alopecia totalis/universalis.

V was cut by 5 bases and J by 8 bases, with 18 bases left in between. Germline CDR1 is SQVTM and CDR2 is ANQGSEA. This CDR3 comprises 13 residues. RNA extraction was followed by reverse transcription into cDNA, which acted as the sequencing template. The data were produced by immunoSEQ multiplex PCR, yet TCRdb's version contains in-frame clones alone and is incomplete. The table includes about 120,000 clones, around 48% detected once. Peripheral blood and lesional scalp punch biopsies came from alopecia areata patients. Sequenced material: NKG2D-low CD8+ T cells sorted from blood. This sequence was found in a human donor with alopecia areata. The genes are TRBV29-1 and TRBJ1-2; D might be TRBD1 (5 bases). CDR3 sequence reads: CSVFRGPLQGYTF. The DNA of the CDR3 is TGCAGCGTTTTTAGGGGACCGCTGCAAGGCTACACCTTC.